The present TCR beta chain was sequenced within a study of cytomegalovirus exposure and HLA in healthy donors. Study at large: The 550 to 800 first-cohort repertoires and the 110 or so validation repertoires shared the same platform, a later analysis reported. General study results and limits: Diagnosis of cytomegalovirus status made by the classifier reportedly showed high specificity and sensitivity. The majority of TCR sequences were rare, yet some public TCRs appeared in many donors.

Donors came from a validation cohort of fewer than 150 subjects, distinct from the first 666-subject cohort. The protocol was immunoSEQ multiplex PCR, while the TCRdb copy is restricted to in-frame clones and leaves out a portion. Here the sample spans about 49,000 clones, 85% to 95% being singletons. The CDR3 is 18 residues long. V dropped 0 bases and J dropped 1 base, with 16 bases sitting between them. Germline V gene lookup returns CDR1 MRHNA and CDR2 SNTAGT. A word on this clone: Its antigen remains unidentified.

V and J are TRBV6-4 and TRBJ1-5; tentative D call: TRBD1 (6 bases). The sample comprised PBMCs. The TCR originated in a man aged 18 to 35 in good health and CMV-seronegative. CDR3 nucleotide sequence: TGTGCCAGCAGTGACTCGGACAGTTCGGCTAGGAGCAATCAGCCCCAGCATTTT. It specifies CASSDSDSSARSNQPQHF.